A single sample is the source of the 16 T cell receptor beta chains below, sequenced in a study of regulatory T cells in long-lasting Graves disease (dated by TCRdb to the early 2020s). The time point tag for this specimen amounts to: newly diagnosed GD, antithyroid drugs for less than 3 months. For both TCR sequencing and RNA sequencing, RNA was extracted from PBMCs using TRIzol. The library came from multiplex PCR. For sequencing, an Illumina HiSeq 4000 was employed. CDR3 regions were amplified by Arm-PCR with iRepertoire HTBI primers to construct TCR beta libraries. The raw public reads went through TCRdb reprocessing: fastp at Q25, MiXCR clone calling, in-frame beta chains kept. One record per CDR3 amino acid sequence lists the most common genes and DNA. Within this sample are around 460,000 distinct CDR3 sequences, with approximately 15% of them counted one time only. The ten largest clones capture approximately 15% of the sample.

In addition, the sample was reused for a study of T cells in Graves' hyperthyroidism and ophthalmopathy.

The source was peripheral blood mononuclear cells (PBMCs), collected at new diagnosis, from a patient treated with antithyroid drugs. The source of these receptors is a woman aged 50 to 65 with Graves disease. Donor details come from another sample of the same person, matched by shared clones.

A note on this clonotype: A much larger clone differs from this one at a single base, so this may be a read error. The chain is built from TRBV28 and TRBJ2-4; D remains unclear. Germline values: CDR1 MDHEN, CDR2 SYDVKM. V lost 4 bases to trimming and J lost 11 bases, with 9 bases between them. The CDR3 length is 11 residues. CDR3 nucleotides: TGTGCCAGCAGTTCAGTGGACCTTCAGTACTTC. It specifies CASSSVDLQYF.

This clonotype appeared many times. The chain carries TRBV13 and TRBJ2-7; 10 bases agree with TRBD2. After removal of 5 bases from V and 5 bases from J, the junction contained 9 bases not matched to a gene. Germline CDR1 and CDR2: PRHDT and FYEKMQ (reference sequence). This CDR3 spans 15 amino acids. The CDR3 region has the DNA TGTGCCAGCAGCGCTAGCGGGAGTACCACCCACGAGCAGTACTTC. Its protein product is CASSASGSTTHEQYF.

There are many counts of this clonotype. The chain joins TRBV24-1 to TRBJ2-1; 8 positions agree with TRBD1. V lost 3 bases, J lost 0 bases, and 9 bases stayed unmatched. The CDR3 spans 18 residues. Germline CDR1 KGHDR, CDR2 SFDVKD. The CDR3 coding sequence is TGTGCCACCAGTGATCGTAATACAGGGGGGAGCTCCTACAATGAGCAGTTCTTC. Translating it yields CATSDRNTGGSSYNEQFF.

With respect to this clonotype: A much more abundant neighbour one base away suggests this may be a read error. The chain employs TRBV10-1 and TRBJ2-7; D remains unclear. CDR1 is WNHNN, CDR2 SYGVQD, per germline (reference sequence). The CDR3 contains 14 residues. DNA for the CDR3: TGCTCCAGCAGTCCCAACCATGGCGCCTACGAGCAGTACTTC. It encodes CSSSPNHGAYEQYF.

V is TRBV20-1 and J is TRBJ1-5, with 9 nucleotides matching TRBD1. The CDR3 contains 14 residues. The ends lost 4 bases at V and 6 bases at J; junction bases unmatched: 7. Germline V gene data show CDR1 as DFQATT and CDR2 as SNEGSKA (reference sequence). The chain's CDR3 is CSATPGQGVQPQHF. The CDR3 DNA sequence: TGCAGTGCTACGCCGGGACAGGGTGTTCAGCCCCAGCATTTT.

There are many counts of this clonotype. The chain employs TRBV12-3 or TRBV12-4 and TRBJ2-1; D remains unclear. The J call may be wrong; the DNA end is better matched by TRBJ2-5. This CDR3 has 14 residues. CDR3 nucleotide sequence: TGTGCCAGCAGCCCATGGACCTACCCGGAGACCCAGTACTTC. Translation gives CASSPWTYPETQYF.

This clonotype occurred many times. This chain joins TRBV7-9 and TRBJ2-1, with D possibly being TRBD1 or TRBD2 (6 bases each). This CDR3 has 14 amino acids. Looked up from germline, CDR1 is SEHNR and CDR2 is FQNEAQ (reference sequence). Trimming removed 4 bases at V and 7 bases at J, with 14 bases between. CDR3 sequence (DNA): TGTGCCAGCAGCTCCCCACTAGGGGGGAATGAGCAGTTCTTC. It translates to CASSSPLGGNEQFF.

This clonotype appeared many times. The rearrangement links TRBV12-3 or TRBV12-4 to TRBJ2-5, with unresolved D. The CDR3 has 14 amino acids. V dropped 4 bases and J dropped 0 bases, with 9 bases sitting between them. CDR3 sequence: CASSSPKYQETQYF. The DNA for the CDR3 is TGTGCCAGCAGTTCACCAAAGTACCAAGAGACCCAGTACTTC.

As DNA, the CDR3 is TGTGCCAGCATCCGGGAGGGCTCCTACAATGAGCAGTTCTTC. It specifies CASIREGSYNEQFF. The V gene is TRBV7-9, the J gene TRBJ2-1; 8 nucleotides line up with TRBD2. V lost 7 bases to trimming and J lost 0 bases; unmatched junction nucleotides: 2. This CDR3 is 14 amino acids long. Germline CDR1 and CDR2: SEHNR and FQNEAQ (reference sequence).

This clonotype was recorded at least ten times. The rearrangement uses TRBV27 and TRBJ2-7; 7 nucleotides agree with TRBD1. V was pared by 5 bases and J by 1 base, with 5 bases of the junction left unmatched. Germline V gives CDR1 MNHEY, CDR2 SMNVEV (reference sequence). The CDR3 sequence is 14 residues long. The CDR3 DNA reads TGTGCCAGCAGTGCCGGGACAGCTTCCTACGAGCAGTACTTC. This codes for CASSAGTASYEQYF.

This clonotype was counted ten times or more. This rearrangement joins TRBV7-9 to TRBJ1-1; D gene unclear. Trimming left V 2 bases short and J 8 bases short, with 6 bases between. Germline V lookup: CDR1 SEHNR, CDR2 FQNEAQ (reference sequence). The length of the CDR3 is 11 residues. The CDR3 DNA reads TGTGCCAGCAGCTTAACACCCGAAGCTTTCTTT. Translating gives CASSLTPEAFF.

Points on this clonotype: A much larger clone sits a single nucleotide away, making a read error possible. The chain employs TRBV27 and TRBJ2-7; no firm D call. From germline, CDR1 is MNHEY and CDR2 SMNVEV (reference sequence). CDR3 length: 13 amino acids. The CDR3 reads CASGNNPTYEQCF. CDR3 coding DNA: TGTGCCAGCGGAAATAACCCCACCTACGAGCAGTGCTTC.

This clonotype has ten or more counts. This sequence joins TRBV18 and TRBJ2-5; D uncertain. Per germline, CDR1 KGHSH and CDR2 LQKENI. The CDR3 loop spans 12 amino acids. V was cut by 8 bases and J by 2 bases, with 9 bases left in between. CDR3 DNA sequence: TGTGCCAGCAGTCCTTCACAAGAGACCCAGTACTTC. Translation gives CASSPSQETQYF.

This clonotype was picked up many times. The chain is built from TRBV6-2 or TRBV6-3 and TRBJ1-6; perhaps TRBD1 as D (5 bases). Germline CDR1 and CDR2: MNHEY and SVGEGT. The CDR3 runs to 14 residues. Trimming removed 1 base at V and 5 bases at J, with 6 bases between. CDR3 in DNA: TGTGCCAGCAGTTACTTGGGGGATAATTCACCCCTCCACTTT. Residues: CASSYLGDNSPLHF.

The V call is TRBV5-1, the J call TRBJ1-3; D ambiguous. The germline V gene has CDR1 SGHRS and CDR2 YFSETQ. The V end lost 0 bases, the J end lost 0 bases, and 10 bases lay between the germline ends. This CDR3 region has 16 residues. In nucleotides, the CDR3 is TGCGCCAGCAGCTTGGAAGGGATGTACTCTGGAAACACCATATATTTT. Protein sequence: CASSLEGMYSGNTIYF.

The J gene is TRBJ2-3, the V gene TRBV2, with 16 bases fitting TRBD2. The junction had 5 bases not matched to a gene; V was cut back by 4 bases and J by 4 bases. The CDR3 consists of 17 residues. Germline-derived CDR1 and CDR2 are SNHLY and FYNNEI. Here the CDR3 DNA reads TGTGCCAGCAGTGGGGGACTAGCGGGAGGGTGGTCAGATACGCAGTATTTT. The encoded protein is CASSGGLAGGWSDTQYF.